This is a list of T cell receptor beta chains from one sample in a study of sequential checkpoint blockade in melanoma. Assay: immunoSEQ multiplex PCR; the TCRdb copy retains only in-frame clones and omits some. The sample carries around 21,000 clones, 82% recorded once. Specimen: CD8+ T cells sorted from blood (inferred from file names), collected from a patient given nivolumab and ipilimumab in sequence. The source of these receptors is a human donor with melanoma. Each CDR3 is given without its conserved first and last residue.

V gene: TRBV12-5; J gene: TRBJ2-3; CDR3 protein: ASGLSGTGLDTQY
V gene: TRBV14; J gene: TRBJ2-1; CDR3 protein: ASSNLIAGRGPMDNEQF
V gene: TRBV7-8; J gene: TRBJ1-5; CDR3 protein: ASSLTQGAGQPQH
V gene: TRBV12-5; J gene: TRBJ1-3; CDR3 protein: ASGLLGQGKASGNTIY
V gene: TRBV4-1; J gene: TRBJ2-1; CDR3 protein: ASSQEATRDEQF
V gene: TRBV15; J gene: TRBJ1-1; CDR3 protein: ATSNPSLGAF
V gene: TRBV9; J gene: TRBJ2-1; CDR3 protein: ASSVEMRDEQF
V gene: TRBV5-1; J gene: TRBJ2-1; CDR3 protein: ASSLDAGGSYNEQF
V gene: TRBV9; J gene: TRBJ1-6; CDR3 protein: ASSAQGSSYNSPLH
V gene: TRBV6-5; J gene: TRBJ2-7; CDR3 protein: ASSLTPRGLWEQY
V gene: TRBV2; J gene: TRBJ2-3; CDR3 protein: ASKGVFSTDTQY
V gene: TRBV5-3; J gene: TRBJ1-6; CDR3 protein: ARSLGWRDRGLRVSPLH
V gene: TRBV29-1; J gene: TRBJ1-2; CDR3 protein: SVWTGGNYGYT
V gene: TRBV5-8; J gene: TRBJ1-3; CDR3 protein: ASSLSSRSGNTIY
V gene: TRBV11-2; J gene: TRBJ1-5; CDR3 protein: ASSLDLAKPQH
V gene: TRBV27; J gene: TRBJ2-7; CDR3 protein: ASGPGQGFYEQY
V gene: TRBV7-9; J gene: TRBJ2-7; CDR3 protein: ASRRSDRRDEQY
V gene: TRBV9; J gene: TRBJ1-6; CDR3 protein: ASSESGTYNSPLH
V gene: TRBV6-1; J gene: TRBJ2-1; CDR3 protein: ASLFERGAMYEQF
V gene: TRBV19; J gene: TRBJ2-7; CDR3 protein: ASSSIASGEIPLEQY
V gene: TRBV2; J gene: TRBJ2-3; CDR3 protein: ASSGTSGGADTQY
V gene: TRBV6-5; J gene: TRBJ2-7; CDR3 protein: ASSALPAGDYEQY
V gene: TRBV19; J gene: TRBJ2-1; CDR3 protein: ASSPLSYNEQF
V gene: TRBV11-2; J gene: TRBJ2-3; CDR3 protein: ASSPEYSTENTDTQY
V gene: TRBV7-9; J gene: TRBJ1-4; CDR3 protein: ASSGPGGLNEKLF
V gene: TRBV5-1; J gene: TRBJ2-3; CDR3 protein: ASRFTAGGIADTQY
V gene: TRBV2; J gene: TRBJ2-7; CDR3 protein: ASTGQGLDEQY
V gene: TRBV27; J gene: TRBJ2-5; CDR3 protein: ASSLSAGTSGGGREQY
V gene: TRBV4-3; J gene: TRBJ2-3; CDR3 protein: ASSQVGTDTQY
V gene: TRBV10-1; J gene: TRBJ2-1; CDR3 protein: ASSSGEGYNEQF
V gene: TRBV9; J gene: TRBJ1-1; CDR3 protein: ASSPPGEGDF
V gene: TRBV27; J gene: TRBJ2-2; CDR3 protein: ASSPPRFPSNTGELF
V gene: TRBV10-1; J gene: TRBJ2-7; CDR3 protein: ASSDGLAGTSYEQY
V gene: TRBV7-9; J gene: TRBJ2-7; CDR3 protein: ASSLGDYNSYEQY
V gene: TRBV5-1; J gene: TRBJ2-7; CDR3 protein: ASSLNREAKYEQY
V gene: TRBV7-9; J gene: TRBJ2-5; CDR3 protein: ASSWTQGTEETQY
V gene: TRBV7-2; J gene: TRBJ1-2; CDR3 protein: ASSYTGTGGYT
V gene: TRBV5-8; J gene: TRBJ2-5; CDR3 protein: ASSTWQGPETQY
V gene: TRBV25-1; J gene: TRBJ1-2; CDR3 protein: ASSDFGTAYGYT
V gene: TRBV18; J gene: TRBJ1-2; CDR3 protein: ASSPPGGREYGYT
V gene: TRBV7-9; J gene: TRBJ1-5; CDR3 protein: ASSGLGAGQPQH
V gene: TRBV5-1; J gene: TRBJ2-3; CDR3 protein: ASRDRVTDDTQY
V gene: TRBV15; J gene: TRBJ1-1; CDR3 protein: ATSRVQGKNTEAF
V gene: TRBV6-5; J gene: TRBJ2-1; CDR3 protein: ASSLGDNEQF
V gene: TRBV28; J gene: TRBJ2-7; CDR3 protein: ASSLSVTGGGEQY
V gene: TRBV7-9; J gene: TRBJ1-1; CDR3 protein: ASSDSGQGKNTEAF
V gene: TRBV28; J gene: TRBJ2-1; CDR3 protein: ASSLFGHRSYNEQF
V gene: TRBV21-1; J gene: TRBJ1-2; CDR3 protein: ASSKEERTLSNYGYT
V gene: TRBV10-3; J gene: TRBJ2-7; CDR3 protein: AISPGTRGPYEQY
V gene: TRBV11-2; J gene: TRBJ2-1; CDR3 protein: ASSFGVGARNEQF
V gene: TRBV13; J gene: TRBJ2-1; CDR3 protein: ASSLGAPSINEQF
V gene: TRBV5-8; J gene: TRBJ2-2; CDR3 protein: ASSLPPGQGGIGELF
V gene: TRBV4-3; J gene: TRBJ2-2; CDR3 protein: ASSLDGTPTGELF